This TCR beta chain was recorded in a study of cytomegalovirus exposure and HLA in healthy donors. Study in general: HLA-typed donors were the source of about 85 million unique TCRs, which an early data release held. Clustering assigned 70% to 85% of the roughly 400 genotyped donors to the Caucasian-associated ancestry cluster.

There are a few counts of this clone. What it binds is unknown. PCR employed 60 Vbeta and 13 Jbeta primers. Some clones are missing from TCRdb's copy, which holds only in-frame ones; the method was immunoSEQ multiplex PCR. The table lists roughly 95,000 clones, approximately 80% of them singletons. Study results and limitations: In a later analysis, TCR beta V- and J-gene trimming showed a link to a missense DCLRE1C variant. A further, later analysis showed that HLA-associated TCR beta chains (compared with equally common others) were more clonally expanded.

Germline V CDR1 and CDR2: WNHNN, SYGVQD (reference sequence). Deletions cut 3 bases from V and 3 bases from J, with 14 bases between. The CDR3 has 15 amino acids. Sequenced material: PBMCs. The TCR sequence derives from a man younger than 45 in good health and CMV-seropositive. The genes are TRBV10-1 and TRBJ1-1, with D tentatively TRBD1 (5 bases). The CDR3 DNA is TGCGCCAGCAGTGAAATCCCGGGACTGGACACTGAAGCTTTCTTT. Residues: CASSEIPGLDTEAFF.